This T cell receptor (beta chain) came from a study of blood T cell repertoires in COVID-19. TCRdb's table, derived via immunoSEQ multiplex PCR, lists solely in-frame clones and lacks some. Of 240,000 or so clones listed, 86% are singletons. Either two negative PCRs, clearance, or symptom resolution qualified Cohort 3 donors as recovered. The CDR3 covers 12 residues. CDR1 and CDR2 from the germline V gene are SQVTM and ANQGSEA. V dropped 3 bases and J dropped 5 bases, with 10 bases sitting between them. The rearrangement joins TRBV29-1 to TRBJ1-1, with D maybe TRBD1 (5 bases). The sequenced sample consisted of PBMCs or T cells enriched from blood (not recorded which). This receptor was obtained from a woman aged 50 to 60 who had recovered from COVID-19. Written as DNA, the CDR3 is TGCAGCGTTGAGTCCAGGGCTACTGAAGCTTTCTTT. This codes for CSVESRATEAFF. Combining the CDR3 with reference TRBV29-1 and TRBJ1-1 gives the whole variable domain SAVISQKPSRDICQRGTSLTIQCQVDSQVTMMFWYRQQPGQSLTLIATANQGSEATYESGFVIDKFPISRPNLTFSTLTVSNMSPEDSSIYLCSVESRATEAFFGQGTRLTVV.